This is a list of T cell receptor beta chains from one sample in a study of T cells in Graves' hyperthyroidism and ophthalmopathy. A single record per CDR3 protein comes from TCRdb applying MiXCR to the multiplex PCR reads. The sample contains over 250,000 distinct CDR3 sequences, over 20% of which appear only once. The sample taken for sequencing was blood. These receptors were collected from a man younger than 45 with Graves' ophthalmopathy. Both conserved end residues are part of each CDR3. The D gene is left open where the match is weak. Expanded clones are given a class, and other clones once, few, many or no size at all.

D: NA
V: TRBV11-2
J: TRBJ2-7
length: 15
size: many
DNA: TGTGCCAGCAGCTTAAATCCGGCATACTCCTACGAGCAGTACTTC
CDR3: CASSLNPAYSYEQYF

D: NA
V: TRBV12-3/TRBV12-4
J: TRBJ2-3
length: 14
size: few
DNA: TGTGCCAGCAGGATACGCCACATTGGTGATACGCAGTATTTT
CDR3: CASRIRHIGDTQYF

D: NA
V: TRBV18
J: TRBJ1-1
length: 13
size: many
DNA: TGTGCCAGCTCACCACTGGGGGACACTGAAGCTTTCTTT
CDR3: CASSPLGDTEAFF

D: NA
V: TRBV27
J: TRBJ2-7
length: 13
size: NA
DNA: TGTGCCAGCGCGAACAGGGGGGGCTACGAGCAGTACTTC
CDR3: CASANRGGYEQYF

D: TRBD2
V: TRBV20-1
J: TRBJ2-1
length: 16
size: many
DNA: TGCAGTGCTAAATCCAGAGCGGGAGTGGGGTACAATGAGCAGTTCTTC
CDR3: CSAKSRAGVGYNEQFF

D: NA
V: TRBV28
J: TRBJ2-5
length: 15
size: few
DNA: TGTGCCAGCAGTTTCTCAGCGGGTGGTAAAGAGACCCAGTACTTC
CDR3: CASSFSAGGKETQYF

D: TRBD2
V: TRBV28
J: TRBJ2-1
length: 19
size: NA
DNA: TGTGCCAGCAGTCAGATTCGTGGGACTAGCGGGAAGTCCTACAATGAGCAGTTCTTC
CDR3: CASSQIRGTSGKSYNEQFF

D: NA
V: TRBV29-1
J: TRBJ2-1
length: 10
size: few
DNA: TGCAGCGTCGGGGGCGATGAGCAGTTCTTC
CDR3: CSVGGDEQFF

D: NA
V: TRBV6-1
J: TRBJ1-5
length: 13
size: few
DNA: TGTGCCAGCCGAGGGTATAGCAATCAGCCCCAGCATTTT
CDR3: CASRGYSNQPQHF

D: TRBD1
V: TRBV19
J: TRBJ2-7
length: 13
size: few
DNA: TGTGCCAGTCGAAGACAGGGGACGGGGGAGCAGTACTTC
CDR3: CASRRQGTGEQYF

D: NA
V: TRBV11-3
J: TRBJ2-3
length: 14
size: many
DNA: TGTGCCAGCAGCTCCGGATCTATGGCAGATACGCAGTATTTT
CDR3: CASSSGSMADTQYF

D: NA
V: TRBV6-1
J: TRBJ1-6
length: 14
size: many
DNA: TGTGCCAGCAGTGACGGGCAATATCGGTCACCCCTCCACTTT
CDR3: CASSDGQYRSPLHF

D: NA
V: TRBV11-2
J: TRBJ2-3
length: 15
size: many
DNA: TGTGCCAGCAGCCCCTCGGAGGGGCGGTCAGATACGCAGTATTTT
CDR3: CASSPSEGRSDTQYF

D: NA
V: TRBV11-3
J: TRBJ2-7
length: 15
size: NA
DNA: TGTGCCAGCAGCTTAGATCAAGGCCGCTCCTACGAGCAGTACTTC
CDR3: CASSLDQGRSYEQYF

D: NA
V: TRBV5-5
J: TRBJ2-1
length: 15
size: many
DNA: TGTGCCAGCAGCTGGACACCGGACACGGCCTGGGGGCAGTTCTTC
CDR3: CASSWTPDTAWGQFF

D: NA
V: TRBV7-9
J: TRBJ1-1
length: 13
size: few
DNA: TGTGCCAGCAGATTTATTAGGGACACTGAAGCTTTCTTT
CDR3: CASRFIRDTEAFF

D: TRBD2
V: TRBV7-3
J: TRBJ2-1
length: 17
size: few
DNA: TGTGCCAGCAGCTTAACGGTAACTAGCGGCTCCTACAATGAGCAGTTCTTC
CDR3: CASSLTVTSGSYNEQFF

D: TRBD1
V: TRBV12-3/TRBV12-4
J: TRBJ2-7
length: 14
size: NA
DNA: TGTGCCAGCAGTCTACCGGGACAGAAGTACGAGCAGTACTTC
CDR3: CASSLPGQKYEQYF

D: NA
V: TRBV7-9
J: TRBJ2-7
length: 12
size: NA
DNA: TGTGCCAGCAGCCCTCACGTCGGAGAGCAGTACTTC
CDR3: CASSPHVGEQYF

D: TRBD2
V: TRBV20-1
J: TRBJ2-7
length: 13
size: NA
DNA: TGCAGTGCTAGTGGGACTAGGGAGTACGAGCAGTACTTC
CDR3: CSASGTREYEQYF

D: NA
V: TRBV10-3
J: TRBJ2-7
length: 15
size: NA
DNA: TGTGCCATCAGTGAGGGCGAAGCCGGCCCCTACGAGCAGTACTTC
CDR3: CAISEGEAGPYEQYF

D: TRBD2
V: TRBV7-6
J: TRBJ2-1
length: 16
size: once
DNA: TGTGCCAGCAGCTTAGTCCTAGCGGGAGGAGCCAATGAGCAGTTCTTC
CDR3: CASSLVLAGGANEQFF

D: TRBD1
V: TRBV20-1
J: TRBJ1-5
length: 14
size: many
DNA: TGCAGTGCAATCCGGGACAGGAGCAATCAGCCCCAGCATTTT
CDR3: CSAIRDRSNQPQHF

D: TRBD1
V: TRBV6-5
J: TRBJ1-2
length: 17
size: few
DNA: TGTGCCAGCAGTTACAGCAATAACAGGGGTTCCATCTATGGCTACACCTTC
CDR3: CASSYSNNRGSIYGYTF